A selection of T cell receptor beta chains follows, all from one sample in a study of T cell responses to AZD1222 COVID-19 vaccine. TCRdb keeps only in-frame clones here, not all; method: immunoSEQ multiplex PCR. The table records tens of thousands of clones, roughly 88% of them present only once. Here the sequenced sample was peripheral blood, taken on day 0 of MenACWY control vaccination. These receptors originate from an adult in good health. Both conserved end residues are part of each CDR3. A D gene is named only where the DNA matches it firmly. Clone size, where shown, is once, few, many, or a class for clones that have expanded.

>TRBD1|.|TRBJ1-5|TRBV19
TGTGCCAGTAACAGAGGGCCAGGGGGTAACATGGCCCAGCATTTT
CASNRGPGGNMAQHF
>.|.|TRBJ1-3|TRBV9
TGTGCCAGCAGCGTAGCTGGGGGTACTGGAAACACCATATATTTT
CASSVAGGTGNTIYF
>TRBD1|.|TRBJ2-7|TRBV11-2
TGTGCCAGCAGCGTCGACAGGGCCCGGGAGCAGTACTTC
CASSVDRAREQYF
>TRBD2|.|TRBJ2-1|TRBV30
TGTGCCGCTGTGCGGGAGAAGTTATATGAGCAGTTCTTC
CAAVREKLYEQFF
>.|.|TRBJ2-1|TRBV19
TGTGCCAGTAGTATAGATTGGGGAAGCTCCTACAATGAGCAGTTCTTC
CASSIDWGSSYNEQFF
>.|.|TRBJ2-7|TRBV12-3/TRBV12-4
TGTGCCAGCAGTTTAGTCAGGGACGACACGCACTTC
CASSLVRDDTHF
>.|few|TRBJ1-2|TRBV4-1
TGCGCCAGCAGCCAAGGATTGGGGTTCTATGGCTACACCTTC
CASSQGLGFYGYTF
>.|.|TRBJ1-4|TRBV14
TGTGCCAGCAGCCAAGAAGGGACGGAAAATGAAAAACTGTTTTTT
CASSQEGTENEKLFF
>.|once|TRBJ1-2|TRBV28
TGTGCCAGCAGTTGGGACCAAAACTATGGCTACACCTTC
CASSWDQNYGYTF
>TRBD1|.|TRBJ1-5|TRBV19
TGTGCCAGTAGTGGGACAGGGGAACAAGAGCAGCCCCAGCATTTT
CASSGTGEQEQPQHF
>TRBD1|.|TRBJ2-6|TRBV6-2/TRBV6-3
TGTGCCAGCAGTGCCTCCAGGACAGGGCGGGCCAACGTCCTGACTTTC
CASSASRTGRANVLTF
>.|once|TRBJ1-2|TRBV20-1
TGCAGTACTCCTATCAGTTATGGCTACACCTTC
CSTPISYGYTF
>.|.|TRBJ1-5|TRBV5-1
TGCGCCAGCAGCTTGACAGGCCCTTATAGCAATCAGCCCCAGCATTTT
CASSLTGPYSNQPQHF
>.|.|TRBJ2-2|TRBV11-2
TGTGCCAGCAGCTTAGGGTCTATATATATTGCCGGGGAGCTGTTTTTT
CASSLGSIYIAGELFF